The 24 T cell receptor beta chains in this list originate from one sample, sequenced in a study of T cells and Merkel cell carcinoma outcomes. Here immunoSEQ multiplex PCR was the method, and the copy in TCRdb shows in-frame clones only, minus some. The sample shows about 2,000 clones, roughly nine tenths of them seen only once. The sample consisted of tumor tissue from Merkel cell carcinoma. The receptor source for this set is a human donor with Merkel cell carcinoma.

V usage is TRBV27 and J usage is TRBJ1-1; the D gene is possibly TRBD1 (6 bases). Germline CDR1 reads MNHEY; CDR2 reads SMNVEV (reference sequence). V was pared by 6 bases and J by 0 bases, with 8 bases between. CDR3 length: 13 residues. For the CDR3, the DNA is TGTGCCAGCAGAACAGGGATGAACACTGAAGCTTTCTTT. Translation: CASRTGMNTEAFF.

This clone has more than one count but fewer than ten. J is TRBJ1-1 and V is TRBV20-1; D remains unclear. Trimming took 5 bases from V and 1 from J, leaving 5 bases between them. The CDR3 has 11 amino acids. Germline loops: CDR1 DFQATT, CDR2 SNEGSKA (reference sequence). The CDR3, as DNA: TGCAGTGCTCGGTGGAACACTGAAGCTTTCTTT. It translates to CSARWNTEAFF.

In regard to this clone: Other nucleotide sequences in the sample specify the same CDR3. The chain joins TRBV5-6 to TRBJ2-7, with 10 bases fitting TRBD1. Germline CDR1 and CDR2: SGHDT and YYEEEE. J lost 4 bases, V lost 1 base, and 5 bases had no gene match. The CDR3 is 15 amino acids. The CDR3 spells CASSLIGTGAYEQYF. The CDR3 DNA reads as TGTGCCAGCAGCTTGATCGGGACAGGGGCTTACGAGCAGTACTTC.

V is TRBV7-9 and J is TRBJ2-3; D gene unclear. The V gene's germline CDR1 is SEHNR and CDR2 FQNEAQ (reference sequence). The V gene lost 5 bases and the J gene lost 4 bases, with 7 bases spanning the gap. The CDR3 is 12 residues long. The DNA of the CDR3 is TGTGCCAGCAGCCGGACGTCAGATACGCAGTATTTT. It encodes CASSRTSDTQYF.

The chain is built from TRBV5-1 and TRBJ1-2; 10 bases fit TRBD1. Per the germline V gene, CDR1 is SGHRS and CDR2 is YFSETQ. V lost 1 base to trimming and J lost 8 bases; unmatched junction nucleotides: 5. The CDR3 extends over 14 amino acids. CDR3 residues: CASSLWGQGNGYTF. The CDR3 DNA sequence: TGCGCCAGCAGCTTGTGGGGACAGGGGAACGGCTACACCTTC.

The chain couples TRBV28 to TRBJ1-2, with TRBD1 as a possible D gene (5 bases). The length of the CDR3 is 13 residues. Trimming shortened V by 5 bases and J by 4 bases, and 11 bases separated the two germline ends. The germline CDR1 and CDR2 sequences are MDHEN and SYDVKM. In nucleotides, the CDR3 is TGTGCCAGCAGTCCACGCGGGGCCTATGGCTACACCTTC. Translated: CASSPRGAYGYTF.

This sequence joins TRBV2 and TRBJ2-1; TRBD2 aligns across 8 bases. V lost 5 bases, J lost 3 bases, and 15 bases stayed unmatched. Germline lookup yields CDR1 SNHLY and CDR2 FYNNEI. The CDR3 is made up of 18 amino acids. CDR3 coding DNA: TGTGCCAGCAGTCCTACGGGGGGGGCCCCGGTCGGCTACAATGAGCAGTTCTTC. Translating gives CASSPTGGAPVGYNEQFF.

This sequence joins TRBV7-2 and TRBJ2-1, with 7 bases that match TRBD2. The germline V gene encodes CDR1 SGHTA and CDR2 FQGNSA. V dropped 5 bases and J dropped 5; count of bases not matched to a gene: 15. There are 17 residues in the CDR3. CDR3 protein: CASSPNSGPVSDNEQFF. The CDR3 DNA follows: TGTGCCAGCAGCCCTAATAGCGGGCCGGTCTCTGACAATGAGCAGTTCTTC. The full variable domain, rest sourced from reference TRBV7-2 and TRBJ2-1, is GAGVSQSPSNKVTEKGKDVELRCDPISGHTALYWYRQSLGQGLEFLIYFQGNSAPDKSGLPSDRFSAERTGGSVSTLTIQRTQQEDSAVYLCASSPNSGPVSDNEQFFGPGTRLTVL.

This chain joins TRBV6-1 and TRBJ2-7; D is unresolved. The CDR3 covers 12 residues. The germline V gene has CDR1 MNHNS and CDR2 SASEGT. V lost 1 base to trimming and J lost 3 bases, with 4 bases between them. CDR3 DNA sequence: TGTGCCAGCAGTGAAGGTTACTACGAGCAGTACTTC. Translation gives CASSEGYYEQYF.

The genes are TRBV11-2 and TRBJ2-1, with 8 bases fitting TRBD2. CDR3 size: 16 residues. Germline trimming cut 2 bases from V and 4 bases from J; bases unmatched to any gene: 7. The germline V gene has CDR1 SGHAT and CDR2 FQNNGV. DNA for the CDR3: TGTGCCAGCAGCTTAATTCTCGGGAGGGGGTACAATGAGCAGTTCTTC. Its translation is CASSLILGRGYNEQFF.

This clone was recorded once. The chain joins TRBV11-3 to TRBJ2-1; no clear D gene. Per germline, CDR1 SGHNT and CDR2 YENEEA. The CDR3 contains 14 residues. V was clipped by 5 bases and J by 3 bases, with 11 bases between them. CDR3 bases: TGTGCCAGCAGCCTCCACGGTCACTACAATGAGCAGTTCTTC. This codes for CASSLHGHYNEQFF.

Comment on this clone: Relative to the germline gene, one junction end is altered; a read error may explain this. The chain combines TRBV14 with TRBJ2-1; TRBD1 aligns across 11 bases. The germline V gene has CDR1 SGHDN and CDR2 FVKESK. CDR3 length equals 16 residues. CDR3 sequence (DNA): TGTGCCGGCAGCCAAGATCCGGGACAGGGGGACAATGAGCAGTTCTTC. This sequence encodes CAGSQDPGQGDNEQFF.

V usage is TRBV5-1 and J usage is TRBJ2-5; D possibly corresponds to TRBD2 (6 bases). The germline V gene encodes CDR1 SGHRS and CDR2 YFSETQ. The V gene lost 3 bases and the J gene lost 2 bases, with 14 bases spanning the gap. The CDR3 is 15 residues long. The CDR3, as DNA: TGCGCCAGCAGCTCGCTCGGCGGGGTTCAAGAGACCCAGTACTTC. It specifies CASSSLGGVQETQYF.

The genes are TRBV2 and TRBJ2-7; 7 bases line up with TRBD2. Germline V gene lookup returns CDR1 SNHLY and CDR2 FYNNEI. With V trimmed by 4 bases and J by 6 bases, 9 bases remained unmatched. The CDR3 consists of 14 residues. The CDR3, as DNA: TGTGCCAGCAGTGGGACTAGGGGAGGATTCGAGCAGTACTTC. Its translation: CASSGTRGGFEQYF. The full variable domain, completed using reference TRBV2 and TRBJ2-7, is EPEVTQTPSHQVTQMGQEVILRCVPISNHLYFYWYRQILGQKVEFLVSFYNNEISEKSEIFDDQFSVERPDGSNFTLKIRSTKLEDSAMYFCASSGTRGGFEQYFGPGTRLTVT.

The chain links TRBV25-1 to TRBJ1-1; 9 nucleotides align to TRBD1. The germline V gene has CDR1 MGHDK and CDR2 SYGVNS. This CDR3 contains 15 residues. The ends lost 3 bases at V and 0 bases at J; junction bases unmatched: 2. The CDR3 DNA follows: TGTGCCAGCAGTGAGGGACAGGGAATGAACACTGAAGCTTTCTTT. Translation gives CASSEGQGMNTEAFF.

This rearrangement joins TRBV18 to TRBJ1-2; 9 nucleotides line up with TRBD1. The CDR3 is 15 residues long. V shed 0 bases, J shed 4 bases, and the junction held 3 bases outside the gene matches. CDR1 is KGHSH, CDR2 LQKENI, per germline. CDR3 bases: TGTGCCAGCTCACCACCGGACAGGGGCGGCTATGGCTACACCTTC. Translation: CASSPPDRGGYGYTF.

The chain combines TRBV19 with TRBJ2-6; D may be TRBD1 (5 bases). Germline V gene sequence: CDR1 LNHDA, CDR2 SQIVND (reference sequence). Trimming shortened V by 5 bases and J by 2 bases, and 10 bases separated the two germline ends. The CDR3 consists of 15 residues. The CDR3 nucleotides are TGTGCCAGTAGTGTTCAGGGCCCTGGGGCCAACGTCCTGACTTTC. Amino acids: CASSVQGPGANVLTF.

This clone was observed once. This chain uses TRBV7-2 with TRBJ1-1; TRBD1 agrees at 7 bases. J was trimmed by 9 bases and V by 4 bases; bases with no gene match: 8. The V gene's germline CDR1 is SGHTA and CDR2 FQGNSA. The CDR3 spans 13 residues. The CDR3 nucleotides read TGTGCCAGCAGCTCCCGGGGGGGACAGAAAGCTTTCTTT. It codes for CASSSRGGQKAFF. Together with reference TRBV7-2 and TRBJ1-1, the CDR3 gives the full variable domain: GAGVSQSPSNKVTEKGKDVELRCDPISGHTALYWYRQSLGQGLEFLIYFQGNSAPDKSGLPSDRFSAERTGGSVSTLTIQRTQQEDSAVYLCASSSRGGQKAFFGQGTRLTVV.

For the CDR3, the DNA is TGTGCCAGCAGTTTAAGTGGGGGGTCCACAGATACGCAGTATTTT. Protein: CASSLSGGSTDTQYF. The chain couples TRBV27 to TRBJ2-3; D may be TRBD2 (6 bases). The CDR3 totals 15 residues. The V and J ends lost 2 bases and 2 bases respectively, with 11 bases between them. CDR1 MNHEY and CDR2 SMNVEV come from the germline V gene (reference sequence).

This clone was picked up a small number of times. The chain uses TRBV7-8 and TRBJ2-5; 7 bases line up with TRBD1. The CDR3 is made up of 14 amino acids. Losses at the gene ends were 4 bases for V and 10 bases for J; bases not matched to a gene: 12. In germline, CDR1 is SGHVS, CDR2 FQNEAQ. In DNA, the CDR3 is TGTGCCAGCAGCTCTCACAGGGGAACCTTAGACCAGTACTTC. Amino acids: CASSSHRGTLDQYF. The complete variable domain, with remaining parts taken from reference TRBV7-8 and TRBJ2-5, reads GAGVSQSPRYKVAKRGQDVALRCDPISGHVSLFWYQQALGQGPEFLTYFQNEAQLDKSGLPSDRFFAERPEGSVSTLKIQRTQQEDSAVYLCASSSHRGTLDQYFGPGTRLLVL.

The chain has TRBV7-9 and TRBJ2-7; TRBD1 matches at 9 bases. CDR1 and CDR2 from the germline V gene are SEHNR and FQNEAQ (reference sequence). The V gene end was trimmed by 0 bases and the J gene end by 0 bases; junction bases not matched to a gene: 3. CDR3 length: 16 residues. The CDR3 sequence: CASSLARGQGSYEQYF. Written as DNA, the CDR3 is TGTGCCAGCAGCTTAGCGCGGGGACAGGGCTCCTACGAGCAGTACTTC.

The V gene is TRBV2, the J gene TRBJ2-1; D perhaps matches TRBD1 (6 bases). Trimming pared 8 bases from V and 8 bases from J, leaving 19 bases between. Germline V gene lookup returns CDR1 SNHLY and CDR2 FYNNEI. CDR3 length: 14 amino acids. As DNA, the CDR3 is TGTGCCAGCCGCCCTATATTACAGGGCGATGAGCAGTTCTTC. Translated: CASRPILQGDEQFF.

V and J are TRBV6-4 and TRBJ2-2, with 8 bases lining up with TRBD2. The CDR3 loop spans 15 amino acids. CDR1 MRHNA and CDR2 SNTAGT come from the germline V gene. V was pared by 4 bases and J by 4 bases, with 5 bases of the junction left unmatched. The CDR3 DNA follows: TGTGCCAGCAGTGCGGCGGGAGGAGGCACCGGGGAGCTGTTTTTT. It specifies CASSAAGGGTGELFF.

The chain is built from TRBV5-1 and TRBJ2-1; possible D gene TRBD2, 5 bases. Germline V gene data show CDR1 as SGHRS and CDR2 as YFSETQ. CDR3 length: 16 amino acids. V lost 3 bases to trimming and J lost 5 bases, with 18 bases between them. CDR3 protein: CASSWRWAQNHNEQFF. The DNA for the CDR3 is TGCGCCAGCAGCTGGAGGTGGGCTCAGAACCACAATGAGCAGTTCTTC.